These 20 T cell receptor beta chains were sequenced from one sample in a study of metastatic and nonmetastatic thyroid tumors. TCRdb re-called the PCR reads with MiXCR. The sample has roughly 22,000 clones, around 40% seen once; the top ten hold 22%. Thyroid surgery was performed in patients who had received no treatment beforehand. The sample taken for sequencing was blood. These receptors all stem from a male donor with papillary thyroid cancer or a benign thyroid nodule (not recorded which). Some clones in this sample may be carry-over from other donors' samples.

With respect to this clone: An end of the junction differs from the germline gene, which may be a read error. V usage is TRBV4-3 and J usage is TRBJ2-7; D is uncertain. Germline CDR1 and CDR2: LGHNA and YSLEER. The CDR3 sequence is 13 residues long. In nucleotides, the CDR3 is TGCGCCAGCACCCAAGATCCTAGTTACGTGCAGTACTTC. It specifies CASTQDPSYVQYF.

This clone qualifies as medium-sized. The chain recombines TRBV4-1 with TRBJ2-7, with 13 bases that match TRBD2. CDR1 and CDR2 from the germline V gene are MGHRA and YSYEKL. After removal of 4 bases from V and 2 bases from J, the junction contained 5 bases not matched to a gene. This CDR3 contains 16 residues. The chain's CDR3 is CASSLDGTSGAYEQYF. CDR3 in DNA: TGCGCCAGCAGCCTAGACGGGACTAGCGGGGCCTACGAGCAGTACTTC.

This clone is categorized as medium-sized (0.01 to 0.1%). This chain links TRBV4-1 with TRBJ1-5, with 7 bases identical to TRBD1. The germline CDR1 and CDR2 sequences are MGHRA and YSYEKL. The CDR3 covers 15 residues. With 1 base clipped from V and 6 bases from J, the junction kept 6 bases outside the gene matches. CDR3 DNA sequence: TGCGCCAGCAGCCAAGTTGAAGGGGGCAGTCAGCCCCAGCATTTT. It translates to CASSQVEGGSQPQHF.

This clone was seen a handful of times. This chain links TRBV6-6 with TRBJ1-3; D ambiguous. The CDR3 is 15 amino acids. Trimming removed 2 bases from V and 0 bases from J, with 8 bases in between. Germline V gives CDR1 MNHNY, CDR2 SVGAGI (reference sequence). DNA for the CDR3: TGTGCCAGCAGTTACGCCCTAAGCTCTGGAAACACCATATATTTT. Translated, it gives CASSYALSSGNTIYF.

Ten or more counts support this clone. The rearrangement uses TRBV3-1 and TRBJ1-1; 7 bases are shared with TRBD1. Germline V gene sequence: CDR1 LGHDT, CDR2 YNNKEL (reference sequence). This CDR3 region has 14 residues. V lost 3 bases to trimming and J lost 4 bases; unmatched junction nucleotides: 5. The CDR3 spells CASSQGQSFTEAFF. CDR3 coding DNA: TGTGCCAGCAGCCAGGGACAGTCGTTCACTGAAGCTTTCTTT.

The chain is built from TRBV6-1 and TRBJ1-3; D unclear. Germline V gives CDR1 MNHNS, CDR2 SASEGT. This CDR3 spans 14 amino acids. V was trimmed by 6 bases and J by 4 bases, leaving 13 bases between them. CDR3 nucleotides: TGTGCCAGCAGCCGTAGGACTAAAGGAAACACCATATATTTT. Translated: CASSRRTKGNTIYF.

Turning to this clone: One end of the junction varies from germline; a read error may be responsible. The rearrangement links TRBV6-1 to TRBJ1-5, with TRBD1 matching 10 bases. The CDR3 covers 14 residues. Per the germline V gene, CDR1 is MNHNS and CDR2 is SASEGT. The CDR3 here is CASSQDRGIQPQHF. The CDR3 bases are TGTGCTAGCAGCCAGGACAGGGGGATTCAGCCCCAGCATTTT.

The V gene is TRBV27, the J gene TRBJ1-2, with D perhaps matching TRBD1 (6 bases). This CDR3 spans 20 amino acids. V lost 0 bases to trimming and J lost 5 bases, with 28 bases between them. The germline CDR1 and CDR2 sequences are MNHEY and SMNVEV (reference sequence). CDR3 region: CASSLSTTYRDPLSKYGYTF. The CDR3 coding sequence is TGTGCCAGCAGTTTATCCACTACCTACAGGGACCCATTATCGAAGTATGGCTACACCTTC.

The CDR3 bases are TGTGCCTGGAGTGTAGGACAGGTTTATCAGCCCCAGCATTTT. It yields the protein CAWSVGQVYQPQHF. The chain combines TRBV30 with TRBJ1-5; 7 nucleotides line up with TRBD1. J gave up 5 bases and V 0 bases, and 4 bases lay outside the gene matches. The CDR3 contains 14 residues. Germline V gives CDR1 GTSNPN, CDR2 SVGIG (reference sequence).

The V gene is TRBV9, the J gene TRBJ1-1; D not resolved. CDR1 is SGDLS, CDR2 YYNGEE, per germline. The CDR3 totals 16 residues. Trimming took off 0 bases at V and 2 bases at J, with 14 bases between the two ends. CDR3: CASSVGPMNPNTEAFF. The CDR3, as DNA: TGTGCCAGCAGCGTAGGACCTATGAATCCAAACACTGAAGCTTTCTTT.

The sample holds a few counts of this clone. This chain links TRBV6-2 or TRBV6-3 with TRBJ2-7; no reliable D call. Trimming took off 2 bases at V and 5 bases at J, with 4 bases between the two ends. Germline loops: CDR1 MNHEY, CDR2 SVGEGT. This CDR3 region has 11 residues. CDR3 coding DNA: TGTGCCAGCAGTTACGAGGACGAGCAGTACTTC. Protein sequence: CASSYEDEQYF.

The rearrangement uses TRBV11-2 and TRBJ2-7; D gene unclear. This CDR3 comprises 13 residues. The germline V gene encodes CDR1 SGHAT and CDR2 FQNNGV. Trimming took off 0 bases at V and 6 bases at J, with 9 bases between the two ends. The CDR3 spells CASSLEAGAEQYF. In nucleotides, the CDR3 is TGTGCCAGCAGCTTAGAAGCTGGTGCCGAGCAGTACTTC. Full variable domain (outside the CDR3, taken from reference TRBV11-2 and TRBJ2-7): EAGVAQSPRYKIIEKRQSVAFWCNPISGHATLYWYQQILGQGPKLLIQFQNNGVVDDSQLPKDRFSAERLKGVDSTLKIQPAKLEDSAVYLCASSLEAGAEQYFGPGTRLTVT.

This clone was counted many times. The chain is built from TRBV12-3 or TRBV12-4 and TRBJ2-1, with no clear D. Trimming took off 4 bases at V and 5 bases at J, with 9 bases between the two ends. This CDR3 region has 13 residues. CDR3 in amino acids: CASSSQLNNEQFF. The CDR3 coding sequence is TGTGCCAGCAGTTCCCAGCTTAACAATGAGCAGTTCTTC.

By share, this clone ranks as medium-sized (0.01 to 0.1%). V usage is TRBV4-2 and J usage is TRBJ2-7; 9 nucleotides line up with TRBD2. This CDR3 is 17 amino acids long. CDR1 and CDR2 from the germline V gene are LGHNA and YNFKEQ. Trimming took 1 base from V and 2 from J; bases not matched to a gene: 9. CDR3 coding DNA: TGTGCCAGCAGCCAAGGAGGTGAGCGGGAGGAACCCTACGAGCAGTACTTC. Protein sequence: CASSQGGEREEPYEQYF.

The J gene is TRBJ2-7, the V gene TRBV20-1; 9 bases agree with TRBD1. The ends lost 0 bases at V and 1 base at J; junction bases unmatched: 4. This CDR3 is 15 amino acids long. Germline V lookup: CDR1 DFQATT, CDR2 SNEGSKA (reference sequence). As DNA, the CDR3 is TGCAGTGCTAGAGATTTCGGGACAGGGTCCTACGAGCAGTACTTC. The encoded protein is CSARDFGTGSYEQYF.

The chain has TRBV6-1 and TRBJ1-1; possibly TRBD1 for D (6 bases). This CDR3 spans 13 amino acids. V was shortened by 5 bases and J by 3 bases, with 10 bases between the two germline ends. The germline V gene encodes CDR1 MNHNS and CDR2 SASEGT. The CDR3 here is CASSLQGYTEAFF. CDR3 nucleotides: TGTGCCAGCAGTCTACAGGGATACACTGAAGCTTTCTTT.

This clone showed up many times. This chain joins TRBV27 and TRBJ2-3, with 7 bases identical to TRBD1. CDR3 length equals 16 residues. From germline, CDR1 is MNHEY and CDR2 SMNVEV (reference sequence). The ends lost 8 bases at V and 1 base at J; junction bases unmatched: 12. DNA of the CDR3: TGTGCCAGCTCTCAGGGGGACGGGTCTCGCACAGATACGCAGTATTTT. Protein: CASSQGDGSRTDTQYF.

This chain connects TRBV6-1 to TRBJ1-2; D gene ambiguous. Deletions cut 5 bases from V and 2 bases from J, with 15 bases between. The CDR3 consists of 15 residues. From germline, CDR1 is MNHNS and CDR2 SASEGT. This CDR3 is CASSTPGAANYGYTF. The CDR3 DNA reads as TGTGCCAGCAGTACCCCGGGAGCCGCAAACTATGGCTACACCTTC.

Many counts were recorded for this clone. The rearrangement links TRBV9 to TRBJ2-3, with 9 bases fitting TRBD2. This CDR3 is built from 16 residues. CDR1 SGDLS and CDR2 YYNGEE come from the germline V gene. The J segment lost 6 bases and the V segment lost 3 bases, leaving 11 bases of the junction unmatched. The CDR3 region is CASSAGGLAGLDTQYF. The CDR3 DNA is TGTGCCAGCAGCGCGGGTGGGCTAGCGGGACTGGATACGCAGTATTTT.

V gene TRBV20-1 combines with J gene TRBJ1-6; 11 bases map to TRBD1. CDR3 size: 14 residues. From germline, CDR1 is DFQATT and CDR2 SNEGSKA (reference sequence). With 7 bases clipped from V and 8 bases from J, the junction kept 7 bases outside the gene matches. The CDR3 DNA sequence: TGCAGTGTCCCCCGGGACAGGGGGTATTCACCCCTCCACTTT. Its translation is CSVPRDRGYSPLHF.